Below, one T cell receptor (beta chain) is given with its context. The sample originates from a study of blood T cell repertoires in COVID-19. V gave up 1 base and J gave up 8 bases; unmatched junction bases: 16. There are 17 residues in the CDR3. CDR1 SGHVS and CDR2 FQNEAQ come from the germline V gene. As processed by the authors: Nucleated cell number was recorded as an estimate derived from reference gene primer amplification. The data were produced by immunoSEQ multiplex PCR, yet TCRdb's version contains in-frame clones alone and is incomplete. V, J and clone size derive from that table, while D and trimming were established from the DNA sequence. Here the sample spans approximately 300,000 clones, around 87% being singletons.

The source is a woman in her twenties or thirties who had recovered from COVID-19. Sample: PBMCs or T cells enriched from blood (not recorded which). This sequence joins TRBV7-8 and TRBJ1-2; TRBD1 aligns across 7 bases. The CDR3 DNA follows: TGTGCCAGCAGCTTAGGGGCCGCACAGGGGATGGCTGGCGGCTACACCTTC. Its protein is CASSLGAAQGMAGGYTF.